The next 14 T cell receptor beta chains were all read from a single sample in a study of control samples from healthy donors and cancer patients. Sequencing used immunoSEQ multiplex PCR; TCRdb keeps in-frame clones, though not all of them. The sample lists some 200,000 clones; about nine tenths were seen once. Sequenced sample: blood. These receptors all come from a woman aged 25 to 39 in good health.

The CDR3 DNA reads as TGTGCCAGCAGCCGGGAGTCTGGGGCCAACGTCCTGACTTTC. Translation gives CASSRESGANVLTF. The V gene is TRBV9, the J gene TRBJ2-6; tentative D call: TRBD2 (6 bases). The CDR3 extends over 14 amino acids. The V end lost 4 bases, the J end lost 1 base, and 6 bases lay between the germline ends. CDR1 and CDR2 from the germline V gene are SGDLS and YYNGEE.

A single count supports this clone. The gene calls are TRBV4-1 and TRBJ2-7, with TRBD1 matching over 8 bases. Germline values: CDR1 MGHRA, CDR2 YSYEKL. The J segment lost 6 bases and the V segment lost 1 base, leaving 5 bases of the junction unmatched. This CDR3 is built from 14 residues. The CDR3 bases are TGCGCCAGCAGCCAAGGACAGGGGTGGGCCGAGCAGTACTTC. Protein sequence: CASSQGQGWAEQYF.

This clone was seen a single time. This chain links TRBV4-3 with TRBJ1-6; D call uncertain. The CDR3 covers 14 residues. CDR1 and CDR2 from the germline V gene are LGHNA and YSLEER. V was pared by 3 bases and J by 0 bases, with 3 bases between. The CDR3 sequence: CASSQSSYNSPLHF. Here the CDR3 DNA reads TGCGCCAGCAGCCAGAGCTCCTATAATTCACCCCTCCACTTT.

V and J are TRBV4-1 and TRBJ1-6, with D possibly TRBD1 on 5 matching bases. V lost 0 bases and J 10 bases, leaving 10 bases between the germline ends. There are 14 residues in the CDR3. Germline CDR1 and CDR2: MGHRA and YSYEKL. As DNA, the CDR3 is TGCGCCAGCAGCCAAGATTGGGGGGTCTCACCCCTCCACTTT. Its protein product is CASSQDWGVSPLHF.

The J gene is TRBJ1-4, the V gene TRBV2; TRBD1 is a possible D gene (6 bases). The CDR3 runs to 15 residues. The germline gives CDR1 SNHLY, CDR2 FYNNEI. Trimming cost V 5 bases and J 0 bases, with 10 bases left between them. Here the CDR3 DNA reads TGTGCCAGCAGTCTACAGGGAACAACTAATGAAAAACTGTTTTTT. Translating it yields CASSLQGTTNEKLFF.

This sequence joins TRBV4-1 and TRBJ2-7; 9 nucleotides line up with TRBD1. This CDR3 region has 14 residues. CDR1 is MGHRA, CDR2 YSYEKL, per germline. Trimming removed 0 bases from V and 3 bases from J; junction bases left unmatched: 0. The CDR3 protein is CASSQETGGYEQYF. The CDR3, as DNA: TGCGCCAGCAGCCAAGAGACAGGGGGCTACGAGCAGTACTTC.

V and J are TRBV27 and TRBJ1-5; D is uncertain. The CDR3 has 14 amino acids. Germline loops: CDR1 MNHEY, CDR2 SMNVEV (reference sequence). The V end lost 2 bases, the J end lost 0 bases, and 5 bases lay between the germline ends. As DNA, the CDR3 is TGTGCCAGCAGTTTACAAAATAGCAATCAGCCCCAGCATTTT. Its protein product is CASSLQNSNQPQHF.

The CDR3 spells CASSLTPGQQETQYF. The CDR3 DNA reads TGTGCCAGCAGCTTAACACCGGGACAGCAAGAGACCCAGTACTTC. The rearrangement links TRBV7-3 to TRBJ2-5; 7 bases align to TRBD1. Germline CDR1 reads SGHTA; CDR2 reads FQGTGA. This CDR3 spans 15 amino acids. V dropped 0 bases and J dropped 2; count of bases not matched to a gene: 3.

The chain uses TRBV27 and TRBJ2-1; D unresolved. V was cut by 0 bases and J by 7 bases, with 7 bases left in between. CDR1 is MNHEY and CDR2 is SMNVEV in the germline V gene (reference sequence). The CDR3 contains 13 residues. This chain's CDR3 is CASSLSGKNEQFF. As DNA, the CDR3 is TGTGCCAGCAGTTTATCAGGGAAGAATGAGCAGTTCTTC.

The chain couples TRBV27 to TRBJ2-5; TRBD2 matches 8 bases. After removal of 2 bases from V and 1 base from J, the junction contained 6 bases not matched to a gene. Germline V lookup: CDR1 MNHEY, CDR2 SMNVEV (reference sequence). The CDR3 consists of 16 residues. The chain's CDR3 is CASSLQWREVQETQYF. The CDR3 DNA sequence: TGTGCCAGCAGTTTACAGTGGCGGGAGGTCCAAGAGACCCAGTACTTC.

This clone has only one observation. V is TRBV7-3 and J is TRBJ2-5; the D gene is possibly TRBD2 (6 bases). Trimming shortened V by 5 bases and J by 2 bases, and 9 bases separated the two germline ends. Germline values: CDR1 SGHTA, CDR2 FQGTGA. The CDR3 has 13 amino acids. This CDR3 reads CASSQGLQETQYF. Here the CDR3 DNA reads TGTGCCAGCAGCCAGGGACTTCAAGAGACCCAGTACTTC.

The rearrangement links TRBV18 to TRBJ2-7; the match to TRBD2 covers 8 bases. CDR1 KGHSH and CDR2 LQKENI come from the germline V gene. The V segment lost 0 bases and the J segment 0 bases; nucleotides outside the gene matches: 4. This CDR3 is 16 amino acids long. CDR3 sequence: CASSPPGTRGSYEQYF. The CDR3 DNA is TGTGCCAGCTCACCACCGGGGACTAGGGGCTCCTACGAGCAGTACTTC.

This chain uses TRBV19 with TRBJ1-2; 8 positions agree with TRBD1. The germline CDR1 and CDR2 sequences are LNHDA and SQIVND (reference sequence). Trimming at V came to 5 bases and at J to 0 bases, leaving 2 bases not matched to a gene. The CDR3 runs 14 residues. The chain's CDR3 is CASSRTGPNYGYTF. Written as DNA, the CDR3 is TGTGCCAGTAGTCGGACAGGGCCTAACTATGGCTACACCTTC.

The chain is built from TRBV6-6 and TRBJ2-1, with 7 nucleotides matching TRBD2. J lost 6 bases, V lost 0 bases, and 2 bases had no gene match. Germline V gene lookup returns CDR1 MNHNY and CDR2 SVGAGI (reference sequence). The CDR3 consists of 14 residues. This chain's CDR3 is CASSYSGTTNEQFF. DNA of the CDR3: TGTGCCAGCAGTTACTCGGGGACTACCAATGAGCAGTTCTTC.